These 15 T cell receptor beta chains were sequenced from one sample in a study of T cell responses to AZD1222 COVID-19 vaccine. The protocol was immunoSEQ multiplex PCR, while the TCRdb copy is restricted to in-frame clones and leaves out a portion. The top ten hold about 0.9% of the sample, which has 150,000 to 200,000 clones, 85% to 95% seen once. The starting material was peripheral blood, obtained on day 0 of AZD1222 vaccination. The receptor source for this set is an adult in good health.

V is TRBV7-8 and J is TRBJ1-2, with TRBD1 as a possible D gene (5 bases). Germline V gene sequence: CDR1 SGHVS, CDR2 FQNEAQ. The V end lost 0 bases, the J end lost 8 bases, and 16 bases lay between the germline ends. CDR3 length: 15 amino acids. This CDR3 reads CASSLAVTQGRGYTF. In nucleotides, the CDR3 is TGTGCCAGCAGCTTAGCGGTAACCCAGGGTCGGGGCTACACCTTC. Looking up the rest from reference TRBV7-8 and TRBJ1-2 gives the full variable domain: GAGVSQSPRYKVAKRGQDVALRCDPISGHVSLFWYQQALGQGPEFLTYFQNEAQLDKSGLPSDRFFAERPEGSVSTLKIQRTQQEDSAVYLCASSLAVTQGRGYTFGSGTRLTVV.

The CDR3 DNA reads TGTGCCAGCTCACCTCCGACAGGGCCCTCTGGAAACACCATATATTTT. Protein sequence: CASSPPTGPSGNTIYF. The J gene is TRBJ1-3, the V gene TRBV18; 7 bases are shared with TRBD1. The germline V gene encodes CDR1 KGHSH and CDR2 LQKENI. The length of the CDR3 is 16 residues. V gave up 3 bases and J gave up 0 bases; unmatched junction bases: 5. Variable domain in full (rest from reference TRBV18 and TRBJ1-3): NAGVMQNPRHLVRRRGQEARLRCSPMKGHSHVYWYRQLPEEGLKFMVYLQKENIIDESGMPKERFSAEFPKEGPSILRIQQVVRGDSAAYFCASSPPTGPSGNTIYFGEGSWLTVV.

The CDR3 spells CASRDTGGAANEKLFF. The CDR3 coding sequence is TGTGCCAGCAGGGACACAGGGGGCGCGGCTAATGAAAAACTGTTTTTT. The rearrangement links TRBV6-6 to TRBJ1-4; 9 nucleotides match TRBD1. This CDR3 region has 16 residues. Germline CDR1 is MNHNY and CDR2 is SVGAGI (reference sequence). V shed 6 bases, J shed 3 bases, and the junction held 8 bases outside the gene matches.

This clone was picked up one time. The chain employs TRBV30 and TRBJ2-3, with a tentative D call TRBD2 (5 bases). Germline assignment: CDR1 GTSNPN and CDR2 SVGIG (reference sequence). Trimming stripped 0 bases from V and 6 bases from J, with 7 bases between. The CDR3 has 12 amino acids. CDR3 amino acids: CAWSVLGDTQYF. For the CDR3, the DNA is TGTGCCTGGAGTGTACTAGGGGATACGCAGTATTTT.

The V and J genes are TRBV18 and TRBJ1-1; D call uncertain. The CDR3 has 12 amino acids. CDR1 KGHSH and CDR2 LQKENI come from the germline V gene. Trimming removed 2 bases at V and 1 base at J, with 2 bases between. CDR3 coding DNA: TGTGCCAGCTCACCAGAGAACACTGAAGCTTTCTTT. It yields the protein CASSPENTEAFF.

Only one count was recorded for this clone. The V gene is TRBV3-1 (or the pseudogene TRBV3-2), the J gene TRBJ1-2, with D possibly TRBD1 on 6 matching bases. CDR3 length equals 14 residues. V was shortened by 0 bases and J by 6 bases, with 11 bases between the two germline ends. Germline assignment: CDR1 LGHDT and CDR2 YNNKEL (reference sequence). CDR3: CASSQDWGQDGYTF. The CDR3 DNA sequence: TGTGCCAGCAGCCAAGATTGGGGGCAGGATGGCTACACCTTC.

The chain joins TRBV12-3 or TRBV12-4 to TRBJ2-7; no definite D call. The CDR3 is 11 residues long. Between the trimmed V and J ends, which lost 3 bases and 7 bases, there was a span of 7 bases. CDR3: CASSFSGEQYF. The DNA for the CDR3 is TGTGCCAGCAGTTTTTCCGGGGAGCAGTACTTC.

V usage is TRBV2 and J usage is TRBJ1-4; 12 nucleotides align to TRBD1. The CDR3 contains 15 residues. Germline lookup yields CDR1 SNHLY and CDR2 FYNNEI. V gave up 7 bases and J gave up 8 bases; unmatched junction bases: 8. The CDR3 DNA reads as TGTGCCAGCACCTTTTCCGGGACAGGGGGCGAAAAACTGTTTTTT. Protein: CASTFSGTGGEKLFF.

This chain connects TRBV5-4 to TRBJ2-1, with D tentatively TRBD1 or TRBD2 (5 bases each). Trimming took off 4 bases at V and 4 bases at J, with 15 bases between the two ends. This CDR3 has 15 residues. From germline, CDR1 is SGHNT and CDR2 YYREEE (reference sequence). The CDR3 sequence: CASSPGTETYNEQFF. The CDR3 DNA is TGTGCCAGCAGCCCCGGGACGGAAACTTACAATGAGCAGTTCTTC.

The V and J genes are TRBV6-5 and TRBJ1-2; the D gene is possibly TRBD1 (5 bases). V was shortened by 7 bases and J by 4 bases, with 13 bases between the two germline ends. The length of the CDR3 is 13 residues. The germline CDR1 and CDR2 sequences are MNHEY and SVGAGI. This CDR3 is CASKRGGVYGYTF. As DNA, the CDR3 is TGTGCCAGCAAACGGGGCGGCGTCTATGGCTACACCTTC.

V is TRBV18 and J is TRBJ2-7; D not certain. The CDR3 has 14 residues. Trimming left V 2 bases short and J 3 bases short, with 11 bases between. CDR1 is KGHSH, CDR2 LQKENI, per germline. The chain's CDR3 is CASSPERARYEQYF. Here the CDR3 DNA reads TGTGCCAGCTCACCAGAAAGAGCGCGCTACGAGCAGTACTTC.

This CDR3 is CASSRDRDHLPVVAQYF. CDR3 DNA: TGTGCCAGCAGCAGAGACAGGGACCATCTCCCGGTGGTGGCCCAGTACTTC. V gene TRBV21-1 combines with J gene TRBJ2-5; the D call TRBD1 from the table was never checked on the DNA. TRBV21-1 is designated a pseudogene. CDR3 length equals 17 residues.

The V gene is TRBV4-2, the J gene TRBJ1-6, with 8 bases fitting TRBD1. CDR1 is LGHNA, CDR2 YNFKEQ, per germline. The CDR3 loop spans 15 amino acids. V trimming: 4 bases; J trimming: 7 bases; junction bases outside the gene matches: 6. CDR3 sequence reads: CASSLRTGLNSPLHF. In DNA, the CDR3 is TGTGCCAGCAGCCTTCGGACAGGGTTGAATTCACCCCTCCACTTT.

J is TRBJ1-1 and V is TRBV30; TRBD1 is a possible D gene (6 bases). Germline V gives CDR1 GTSNPN, CDR2 SVGIG (reference sequence). Trimming left V 2 bases short and J 5 bases short, with 12 bases between. The CDR3 extends over 13 amino acids. The CDR3 loop is CAWSLRGETEAFF. CDR3 nucleotides: TGTGCCTGGAGTCTCAGGGGAGAGACTGAAGCTTTCTTT. Complete variable domain (other parts from reference TRBV30 and TRBJ1-1): SQTIHQWPATLVQPVGSPLSLECTVEGTSNPNLYWYRQAAGRGLQLLFYSVGIGQISSEVPQNLSASRPQDRQFILSSKKLLLSDSGFYLCAWSLRGETEAFFGQGTRLTVV.

V usage is TRBV6-5 and J usage is TRBJ1-2; D not certain. The CDR3 is 16 residues long. CDR1 and CDR2 (germline): MNHEY, SVGAGI. V lost 3 bases and J 2 bases, leaving 16 bases between the germline ends. CDR3 in DNA: TGTGCCAGCAGTTATCGAAGCCCAGACATAAACTATGGCTACACCTTC. This gives the protein CASSYRSPDINYGYTF.